Below are 14 T cell receptor beta chains sequenced from a single sample in a study of shared clonotypes between healthy human individuals (dated by TCRdb to 2020 to 2021). Library generation was performed with the immunoSEQ multiplex PCR assay. In TCRdb, the immuneACCESS table is reduced to in-frame sequences with V and J assigned. These tables do not hold every clone; where another copy was compared, an unresolved V gene accounts for under half, and the others remain unexplained. Counted in this sample were 2 million to 3 million clones; approximately 94% of them appeared once. The ten biggest clones cover approximately 0.37% of the sample. The sequenced sample consisted of naive CD4+ T cells from PBMCs. This sample's cell subset or site label indicates: CD45RA+ positively selected. Every receptor here comes from a man younger than 35 in good health. Some clones in this sample may be carry-over from other donors' samples.

This clone appeared a few times. This same CDR3 is encoded by further DNA sequences in the sample. The chain is built from TRBV20-1 and TRBJ2-5; D is ambiguous. Germline V gene data show CDR1 as DFQATT and CDR2 as SNEGSKA (reference sequence). V was clipped by 0 bases and J by 4 bases, with 3 bases between them. The CDR3 consists of 11 residues. This chain's CDR3 is CSARDGETQYF. The CDR3 region has the DNA TGCAGTGCTAGAGACGGAGAGACCCAGTACTTC.

This chain links TRBV4-1 with TRBJ1-3; D is ambiguous. The CDR3 runs to 15 residues. Germline CDR1 MGHRA, CDR2 YSYEKL. Trimming took off 3 bases at V and 0 bases at J, with 9 bases between the two ends. CDR3 amino acids: CASSQNLGSGNTIYF. CDR3 nucleotides: TGCGCCAGCAGCCAGAATTTGGGCTCTGGAAACACCATATATTTT.

The V and J genes are TRBV7-9 and TRBJ1-2, with 11 bases that match TRBD1. Germline V gene lookup returns CDR1 SEHNR and CDR2 FQNEAQ (reference sequence). The CDR3 length is 15 residues. The junction had 3 bases not matched to a gene; V was cut back by 4 bases and J by 2 bases. The CDR3 DNA reads TGTGCCAGCAGCTCCGGACAGGGGGCAAACTATGGCTACACCTTC. It yields the protein CASSSGQGANYGYTF.

The chain carries TRBV5-1 and TRBJ2-7; possibly TRBD1 for D (5 bases). Trimming left V 6 bases short and J 6 bases short, with 10 bases between. Per germline, CDR1 SGHRS and CDR2 YFSETQ. This CDR3 region has 11 residues. The CDR3 nucleotides are TGCGCCAGCAAGGGGCTCGGCGAGCAGTACTTC. Its protein is CASKGLGEQYF.

This clone was found once. The rearrangement joins TRBV9 to TRBJ2-2; weak D call: TRBD2 (6 bases). The CDR3 has 17 residues. The germline gives CDR1 SGDLS, CDR2 YYNGEE. The V end lost 0 bases, the J end lost 3 bases, and 15 bases lay between the germline ends. The CDR3 DNA sequence: TGTGCCAGCAGCGTAGGTATCGGGAGAAGTTACACCGGGGAGCTGTTTTTT. Amino acids: CASSVGIGRSYTGELFF.

V is TRBV5-1 and J is TRBJ2-3; no reliable D call. Per the germline V gene, CDR1 is SGHRS and CDR2 is YFSETQ. The CDR3 loop spans 13 amino acids. Trimming pared 8 bases from V and 3 bases from J, leaving 13 bases between. CDR3: CASRTPRTDTQYF. The DNA for the CDR3 is TGCGCCAGTCGTACCCCCAGGACAGATACGCAGTATTTT.

The CDR3 bases are TGTGCCAGCAGCGCCCTCCAACTAGCGGGACTGAACACCGGGGAGCTGTTTTTT. It codes for CASSALQLAGLNTGELFF. The chain joins TRBV9 to TRBJ2-2, with 10 positions matching TRBD2. The CDR3 runs to 18 residues. After removal of 3 bases from V and 1 base from J, the junction contained 9 bases not matched to a gene. Germline lookup yields CDR1 SGDLS and CDR2 YYNGEE.

V gene TRBV7-3 combines with J gene TRBJ2-2, with 10 bases lining up with TRBD1. The CDR3 is 16 amino acids. V shed 2 bases and J 5 bases; nucleotides not matched to a gene: 5. Germline lookup yields CDR1 SGHTA and CDR2 FQGTGA. The CDR3 is CASSLQGTGVTGELFF. Here the CDR3 DNA reads TGTGCCAGCAGCTTACAGGGGACAGGGGTTACCGGGGAGCTGTTTTTT.

The chain carries TRBV18 and TRBJ2-1, with 15 bases fitting TRBD2. There are 14 residues in the CDR3. The germline CDR1 and CDR2 sequences are KGHSH and LQKENI. The junction had 1 base not matched to a gene; V was cut back by 4 bases and J by 9 bases. CDR3 DNA: TGTGCCAGCTCACGGACTAGCGGGAGGGGTGAGCAGTTCTTC. Translating gives CASSRTSGRGEQFF.

This clone has just one count. The rearrangement uses TRBV30 and TRBJ2-7; D perhaps matches TRBD1 (5 bases). With 2 bases removed from V and 0 bases from J, the gap between germline ends came to 14 bases. The CDR3 totals 15 residues. The V gene's germline CDR1 is GTSNPN and CDR2 SVGIG (reference sequence). The CDR3 region is CAWSPDSFLSYEQYF. As DNA, the CDR3 is TGTGCCTGGAGTCCAGACAGTTTCCTCTCCTACGAGCAGTACTTC.

This clone was observed a handful of times. The rearrangement uses TRBV28 and TRBJ2-5; TRBD1 aligns across 7 bases. Germline V lookup: CDR1 MDHEN, CDR2 SYDVKM. V lost 0 bases, J lost 6 bases, and 1 base stayed unmatched. The length of the CDR3 is 13 residues. CDR3 region: CASSLWTGKTQYF. CDR3 DNA sequence: TGTGCCAGCAGTTTATGGACAGGGAAGACCCAGTACTTC.

The chain is built from TRBV27 and TRBJ2-7; 7 nucleotides agree with TRBD1. Germline CDR1 and CDR2: MNHEY and SMNVEV (reference sequence). Trimming took 4 bases from V and 2 from J; bases not matched to a gene: 2. This CDR3 is built from 13 residues. The CDR3: CASSWGQTYEQYF. The DNA for the CDR3 is TGTGCCAGCAGTTGGGGACAGACCTACGAGCAGTACTTC.

The gene calls are TRBV6-5 and TRBJ1-5, with D possibly matching TRBD1 (5 bases). The CDR3 sequence is 14 residues long. CDR1 is MNHEY and CDR2 is SVGAGI in the germline V gene. The V end lost 2 bases, the J end lost 9 bases, and 14 bases lay between the germline ends. CDR3 sequence reads: CASSYEAGRWPQHF. The CDR3 DNA reads TGTGCCAGCAGTTACGAAGCAGGGCGGTGGCCCCAGCATTTT.

The rearrangement joins TRBV27 to TRBJ2-1; a weak D match, TRBD2 (5 bases). Germline CDR1 MNHEY, CDR2 SMNVEV (reference sequence). The germline V and J ends were trimmed by 2 bases and 9 bases, with 11 bases remaining between them. The CDR3 runs 13 residues. CDR3 region: CASSLRERSEQFF. CDR3 coding DNA: TGTGCCAGCAGTTTAAGGGAGCGGAGTGAGCAGTTCTTC.